This record concerns one T cell receptor (beta chain) sequence. In this sample, this clonotype turned up many times. There is no known antigen for this receptor. Base-call qualities are not available, and no considerably larger clone is one nucleotide away. Data came from an Illumina HiSeq 1500. TCRdb reprocessed the public reads (quality trimming at Q25 with fastp, clone calling with MiXCR) and kept in-frame beta chains. Identical CDR3 proteins give one entry, which carries the most common genes and DNA. This sample is represented by some 220,000 distinct CDR3 sequences; approximately 7% of them were singletons. The ten top clones hold under 7% of the sample. This sample was taken from a study of T cell repertoires in cytomegalovirus infection (dated by TCRdb to about 2019). Looking at the study overall: Donor HLA type was relevant to the analysis, as public TCR beta signatures indicated carriage of CMV infection together with the matching HLA type.

Results and caveats for the whole study, not just this receptor: In both this cohort and an independent roughly 350-donor cohort, the cumulative frequency of public TCR beta family members distinguished carriers of CMV infection plus the relevant HLA type. The ex vivo response was dominated by HLA-C-restricted CMV-specific TCR beta clonotypes, and the single most frequent clonotype in two of eight donors was supplied by these HLA-C-restricted clonotypes.

CDR1 is given as SGHTA and CDR2 as FQGNSA, both from the germline V gene. The CDR3, from cysteine to phenylalanine, totals 14 residues. Only CDR3 DNA is held: 42 bases, read in frame from base 1. V trim: 2 bases; J trim: 4 bases; unmatched bases: 4. The sequenced material came from PBMCs. This chain joins TRBV7-2 to TRBJ1-1; TRBD1 agrees with 7 junctional bases. The sequence came from a human donor in good health (CMV status not recorded). Some clones in this sample may be carry-over from other donors' samples. The CDR3 has the sequence CASSLQGVSTEAFF. The DNA sequence follows: TGTGCCAGCAGCTTACAGGGGGTGAGCACTGAAGCTTTCTTT.